The 27 T cell receptor beta chains in this list originate from one sample, sequenced in a study of immune evolution from preneoplasia to lung adenocarcinoma. Profiling relied on immunoSEQ multiplex PCR, and the TCRdb table lists in-frame clones only, not all of them. The sample has about 10,000 clones, 80% to 85% seen once. Sequenced input: FFPE minimally invasive lung adenocarcinoma tissue. The receptors derive from a person aged 65-85 years with lung adenocarcinoma. Some clones in this sample may be carry-over from other donors' samples.

The chain carries TRBV18 and TRBJ2-3; tentatively, D is TRBD2 (7 bases). Germline CDR1 reads KGHSH; CDR2 reads LQKENI. The CDR3 totals 13 residues. The V and J ends lost 4 bases and 4 bases respectively, with 9 bases between them. In nucleotides, the CDR3 is TGTGCCAGCTCACGGGGGGGCTCAGATACGCAGTATTTT. Amino acid sequence: CASSRGGSDTQYF.

V is TRBV19 and J is TRBJ2-2, with D uncertain. V dropped 2 bases and J dropped 0 bases, with 7 bases sitting between them. Germline V lookup: CDR1 LNHDA, CDR2 SQIVND (reference sequence). The CDR3 covers 15 residues. CDR3 loop: CASSILQTNTGELFF. The CDR3 region has the DNA TGTGCCAGTAGTATATTACAGACGAACACCGGGGAGCTGTTTTTT.

This chain joins TRBV21-1 and TRBJ1-3; the table's D call of TRBD1 was not tested on the DNA. TRBV21-1 is a recognized pseudogene. The CDR3 is 17 residues long. The CDR3: CASSKTDRRSSGNTIYF. DNA for the CDR3: TGTGCCAGCAGCAAAACAGATAGACGAAGCTCTGGAAACACCATATATTTT.

V usage is TRBV18 and J usage is TRBJ1-3; D is perhaps TRBD1 (5 bases). Germline CDR1 KGHSH, CDR2 LQKENI. There are 15 residues in the CDR3. V was pared by 3 bases and J by 6 bases, with 15 bases between. For the CDR3, the DNA is TGTGCCAGCTCACCGGAGGGGAGTAGTAAAAACACCATATATTTT. Translated, it gives CASSPEGSSKNTIYF. Drawing the rest from reference TRBV18 and TRBJ1-3, the complete variable domain is NAGVMQNPRHLVRRRGQEARLRCSPMKGHSHVYWYRQLPEEGLKFMVYLQKENIIDESGMPKERFSAEFPKEGPSILRIQQVVRGDSAAYFCASSPEGSSKNTIYFGEGSWLTVV.

Judged by abundance, this clone is medium-sized. V usage is TRBV19 and J usage is TRBJ1-5; the D is unclear. There are 14 residues in the CDR3. V was clipped by 3 bases and J by 9 bases, with 15 bases between them. CDR1 and CDR2 (germline): LNHDA, SQIVND (reference sequence). The CDR3 DNA reads as TGTGCCAGTAGTATCCAGACATCCCTTGCGCCCCAGCATTTT. Translated, it gives CASSIQTSLAPQHF.

J is TRBJ2-1 and V is TRBV11-2; 10 nucleotides agree with TRBD2. Germline CDR1 reads SGHAT; CDR2 reads FQNNGV. The CDR3 covers 14 residues. J was trimmed by 9 bases and V by 5 bases; bases with no gene match: 7. As DNA, the CDR3 is TGTGCCAGCAGCGGCGGGACTAGCGAGGCTGAGCAGTTCTTC. Its translation: CASSGGTSEAEQFF.

The rearrangement links TRBV2 to TRBJ2-7, with 10 bases that match TRBD2. V gave up 7 bases and J gave up 2 bases; unmatched junction bases: 8. The germline gives CDR1 SNHLY, CDR2 FYNNEI. The CDR3 consists of 15 residues. The CDR3 loop reads CASTGLADSTYEQYF. The CDR3 DNA sequence: TGTGCCAGCACTGGACTAGCGGATTCTACCTACGAGCAGTACTTC.

The J gene is TRBJ1-1, the V gene TRBV2; D is perhaps TRBD1 (5 bases). Germline lookup yields CDR1 SNHLY and CDR2 FYNNEI. The CDR3 covers 13 residues. V lost 6 bases, J lost 3 bases, and 11 bases lay in between. CDR3 coding DNA: TGTGCCAGCAGGGGGGGGGAGTACACTGAAGCTTTCTTT. Its protein is CASRGGEYTEAFF.

The V call is TRBV19, the J call TRBJ2-6, with 9 bases identical to TRBD2. The trim removed 2 bases at V and 0 bases at J, leaving 5 bases unmatched. The CDR3 is 18 residues long. Germline loops: CDR1 LNHDA, CDR2 SQIVND (reference sequence). CDR3 sequence (DNA): TGTGCCAGTAGTATACGGCTAGCGGGGTACTCTGGGGCCAACGTCCTGACTTTC. Protein product: CASSIRLAGYSGANVLTF.

The CDR3 here is CASSLQGGRAEAFF. In DNA form, the CDR3 reads TGTGCCAGCAGCTTACAGGGGGGTAGAGCAGAAGCTTTCTTT. This chain uses TRBV11-1 with TRBJ1-1; 7 bases are shared with TRBD1. The trim removed 2 bases at V and 8 bases at J, leaving 8 bases unmatched. Germline loops: CDR1 SGHAT, CDR2 FQDESV (reference sequence). CDR3 length equals 14 residues.

The chain combines TRBV6-1 with TRBJ2-7; 8 nucleotides match TRBD2. The CDR3 length is 13 residues. CDR1 MNHNS and CDR2 SASEGT come from the germline V gene. V was pared by 8 bases and J by 3 bases, with 6 bases of the junction left unmatched. This CDR3 is CASRLAGRYEQYF. DNA for the CDR3: TGTGCCAGCCGGTTAGCGGGGCGCTACGAGCAGTACTTC.

The chain couples TRBV6-4 to TRBJ1-1, with 7 bases aligning to TRBD1. The CDR3 runs 15 residues. J lost 5 bases, V lost 3 bases, and 9 bases had no gene match. Germline CDR1 is MRHNA and CDR2 is SNTAGT. This CDR3 reads CASSESPTGVTEAFF. The CDR3 bases are TGTGCCAGCAGTGAGAGCCCTACAGGGGTGACTGAAGCTTTCTTT.

This clone was observed a few times. The chain carries TRBV7-2 and TRBJ1-5; D unresolved. The CDR3 loop spans 14 amino acids. The V gene's germline CDR1 is SGHTA and CDR2 FQGNSA. V was pared by 2 bases and J by 5 bases, with 10 bases between. The CDR3 DNA reads TGTGCCAGCAGCTTATTACGGAAGGATCAGCCCCAGCATTTT. This encodes CASSLLRKDQPQHF.

This clone occurred a few times. A read error may produce the germline difference seen at one junction end. CDR3 in amino acids: CASSLAGQPHF. CDR3 DNA: TGTGCCAGCAGCCTTGCGGGACAGCCACACTTC. The rearrangement links TRBV7-3 to TRBJ2-7, with D possibly being TRBD1 (7 bases). CDR1 and CDR2 from the germline V gene are SGHTA and FQGTGA. The CDR3 has 11 residues.

This clone was detected once. The rearrangement uses TRBV5-4 and TRBJ2-7; D remains ambiguous. The CDR3 sequence is 15 residues long. Per the germline V gene, CDR1 is SGHNT and CDR2 is YYREEE (reference sequence). V was shortened by 1 base and J by 3 bases, with 14 bases between the two germline ends. The CDR3: CASSLSVGLGYEQYF. For the CDR3, the DNA is TGTGCCAGCAGCTTGTCTGTTGGGTTGGGCTACGAGCAGTACTTC.

CDR3 DNA sequence: TGTGCCAGCAGCCCTCAGGGAGGGACCGGGGAGCTGTTTTTT. Protein product: CASSPQGGTGELFF. The chain has TRBV7-2 and TRBJ2-2, with TRBD2 matching 7 bases. V trimming: 5 bases; J trimming: 5 bases; junction bases outside the gene matches: 5. Per germline, CDR1 SGHTA and CDR2 FQGNSA. The CDR3 runs to 14 residues.

The V gene is TRBV6-5, the J gene TRBJ2-5; 9 positions match TRBD2. The CDR3 sequence is 14 residues long. Trimming at V came to 5 bases and at J to 4 bases, leaving 5 bases not matched to a gene. CDR1 is MNHEY, CDR2 SVGAGI, per germline. CDR3 bases: TGTGCCAGCAGTGATCGCGGGGGGGGAGAGACCCAGTACTTC. Amino acids: CASSDRGGGETQYF.

The V and J genes are TRBV7-9 and TRBJ1-3, with D perhaps matching TRBD1 (6 bases). Germline CDR1 and CDR2: SEHNR and FQNEAQ (reference sequence). Between the trimmed V and J ends, which lost 5 bases and 1 base, there was a span of 12 bases. CDR3 length: 15 residues. The CDR3 loop is CASSRAGASGNTIYF. The CDR3, as DNA: TGTGCCAGCAGCCGTGCGGGGGCATCTGGAAACACCATATATTTT.

The chain has TRBV30 and TRBJ1-6; D unresolved. CDR3 length: 13 amino acids. With 1 base removed from V and 3 bases from J, the gap between germline ends came to 4 bases. From germline, CDR1 is GTSNPN and CDR2 SVGIG (reference sequence). CDR3 protein: CAWSGSYNSPLHF. The CDR3 DNA reads TGTGCCTGGAGTGGGAGCTATAATTCACCCCTCCACTTT.

The gene calls are TRBV27 and TRBJ2-3; 11 nucleotides agree with TRBD2. V shed 6 bases, J shed 0 bases, and the junction held 5 bases outside the gene matches. Germline-derived CDR1 and CDR2 are MNHEY and SMNVEV (reference sequence). This CDR3 is 16 amino acids long. The CDR3 region has the DNA TGTGCCAGCAGCCGGAGACTAGCGGGGAGCACAGATACGCAGTATTTT. It translates to CASSRRLAGSTDTQYF.

The chain has TRBV7-8 and TRBJ2-1, with D perhaps TRBD2 (5 bases). Germline V gene sequence: CDR1 SGHVS, CDR2 FQNEAQ. This CDR3 spans 11 amino acids. The V and J ends lost 5 bases and 9 bases respectively, with 8 bases between them. In DNA, the CDR3 is TGTGCCAGCAGCCTCGGGGTTGAGCAGTTCTTC. Translating it yields CASSLGVEQFF.

This clone was counted only a few times. The chain has TRBV7-2 and TRBJ2-7, with TRBD1 as a possible D gene (7 bases). The V end lost 5 bases, the J end lost 6 bases, and 11 bases lay between the germline ends. CDR1 SGHTA and CDR2 FQGNSA come from the germline V gene. CDR3 size: 12 residues. As DNA, the CDR3 is TGTGCCAGCAGCCTGCAGGGGGGCGAGCAGTACTTC. This codes for CASSLQGGEQYF.

This sequence joins TRBV6-1 and TRBJ2-1; 8 bases map to TRBD2. CDR1 and CDR2 (germline): MNHNS, SASEGT. Unmatched junction bases numbered 9, after V lost 7 bases and J lost 4 bases. The CDR3 extends over 15 amino acids. CDR3 nucleotide sequence: TGTGCCAGCAACTGGGGCGGGGGGCTGTACAATGAGCAGTTCTTC. It specifies CASNWGGGLYNEQFF.

This sequence joins TRBV10-3 and TRBJ2-2, with 9 bases identical to TRBD2. This CDR3 contains 13 residues. With V trimmed by 6 bases and J by 8 bases, 4 bases remained unmatched. CDR1 ENHRY and CDR2 SYGVKD come from the germline V gene. Here the CDR3 reads CAIRASGAGELFF. CDR3 sequence (DNA): TGTGCCATCAGAGCTAGCGGGGCGGGGGAGCTGTTTTTT.

The rearrangement joins TRBV2 to TRBJ2-1, with a weak D call TRBD2 (5 bases). The CDR3 has 15 residues. V lost 6 bases and J 7 bases, leaving 19 bases between the germline ends. Germline lookup yields CDR1 SNHLY and CDR2 FYNNEI. In DNA, the CDR3 is TGTGCCAGCAGCGCGGCCCGTTCGGGGAATAATGAGCAGTTCTTC. Protein product: CASSAARSGNNEQFF. Full variable domain (rest looked up from reference TRBV2 and TRBJ2-1): EPEVTQTPSHQVTQMGQEVILRCVPISNHLYFYWYRQILGQKVEFLVSFYNNEISEKSEIFDDQFSVERPDGSNFTLKIRSTKLEDSAMYFCASSAARSGNNEQFFGPGTRLTVL.

The chain uses TRBV14 and TRBJ2-1, with a possible D match to TRBD2 (5 bases). V lost 1 base to trimming and J lost 9 bases, with 13 bases between them. Germline CDR1 is SGHDN and CDR2 is FVKESK. CDR3 size: 14 residues. CDR3 DNA: TGTGCCAGCAGCCAAGGAGGCTGGGCGGGTGAGCAGTTCTTC. Its protein is CASSQGGWAGEQFF. Filled out from reference TRBV14 and TRBJ2-1, the complete variable domain reads EAGVTQFPSHSVIEKGQTVTLRCDPISGHDNLYWYRRVMGKEIKFLLHFVKESKQDESGMPNNRFLAERTGGTYSTLKVQPAELEDSGVYFCASSQGGWAGEQFFGPGTRLTVL.

V and J are TRBV7-9 and TRBJ1-2; D is ambiguous. The CDR3 length is 13 residues. Germline V gene data show CDR1 as SEHNR and CDR2 as FQNEAQ (reference sequence). The V end was cut by 1 base, the J end by 10 bases, with 13 bases between. DNA for the CDR3: TGTGCCAGCAGCTTAGAGCTCGTAAAGGACTACACCTTC. Protein product: CASSLELVKDYTF. The full variable domain, its missing parts supplied by reference TRBV7-9 and TRBJ1-2, is DTGVSQNPRHKITKRGQNVTFRCDPISEHNRLYWYRQTLGQGPEFLTYFQNEAQLEKSRLLSDRFSAERPKGSFSTLEIQRTEQGDSAMYLCASSLELVKDYTFGSGTRLTVV.